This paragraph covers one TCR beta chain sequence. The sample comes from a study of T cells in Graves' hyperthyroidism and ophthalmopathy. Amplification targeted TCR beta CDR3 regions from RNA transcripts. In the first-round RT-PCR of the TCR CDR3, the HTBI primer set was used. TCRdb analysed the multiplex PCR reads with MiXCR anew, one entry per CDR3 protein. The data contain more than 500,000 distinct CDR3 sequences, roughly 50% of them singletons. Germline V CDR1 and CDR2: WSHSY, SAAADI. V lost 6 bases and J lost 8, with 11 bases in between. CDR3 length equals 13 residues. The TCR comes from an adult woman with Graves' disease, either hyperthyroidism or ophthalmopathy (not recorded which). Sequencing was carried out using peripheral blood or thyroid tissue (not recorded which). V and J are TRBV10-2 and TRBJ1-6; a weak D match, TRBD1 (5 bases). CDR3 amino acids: CASRRDYDSPLHF. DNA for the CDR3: TGCGCCAGCAGGCGGGACTACGATTCACCCCTCCACTTT.